This T cell receptor beta chain stems from a study of cytomegalovirus exposure and HLA in healthy donors. The CDR3 loop spans 14 amino acids. Germline lookup yields CDR1 MNHNS and CDR2 SASEGT. V trimming: 2 bases; J trimming: 8 bases; junction bases outside the gene matches: 8. Nominally healthy donors provided the samples, though records likely missed some immune exposures. It was with 60 Vbeta and 13 Jbeta primers that the PCR ran. Sequencing used immunoSEQ multiplex PCR; TCRdb keeps in-frame clones, though not all of them. The sample contains just under 95,000 clones, 81% of which appear only once.

The clonotype originates from a girl aged 2-10 years in good health and CMV-seropositive. Sequencing used PBMCs. The chain uses TRBV6-1 and TRBJ1-2; 7 bases line up with TRBD1. The CDR3, as DNA: TGTGCCAGCAGTGAAATGGGACAGCGGTGGGGCTACACCTTC. Protein sequence: CASSEMGQRWGYTF.